The next 18 T cell receptor beta chains were all read from a single sample in a study of identifying expanded T cells in peripheral blood. Here immunoSEQ multiplex PCR was the method, and the copy in TCRdb shows in-frame clones only, minus some. The table records 75,000 to 90,000 clones, around 90% of them present only once. The sequenced sample consisted of blood. The origin of the receptors is a person aged 18-69 years in good health.

The chain uses TRBV19 and TRBJ1-2; 9 bases are a match to TRBD1. The CDR3 totals 16 residues. Germline values: CDR1 LNHDA, CDR2 SQIVND (reference sequence). V gave up 7 bases and J gave up 4 bases; unmatched junction bases: 13. As DNA, the CDR3 is TGTGCCAGTATCCTCGAAGGGACAGGGACCTCCTATGGCTACACCTTC. Translated: CASILEGTGTSYGYTF.

The rearrangement uses TRBV19 and TRBJ1-3; no firm D call. Germline lookup yields CDR1 LNHDA and CDR2 SQIVND (reference sequence). V was cut by 5 bases and J by 0 bases, with 14 bases left in between. The CDR3 has 16 amino acids. CDR3 sequence reads: CASSPPRRLSGNTIYF. In DNA, the CDR3 is TGTGCCAGTAGTCCCCCAAGGCGGCTCTCTGGAAACACCATATATTTT.

This chain joins TRBV5-6 and TRBJ1-3; no definite D call. CDR1 is SGHDT and CDR2 is YYEEEE in the germline V gene. Trimming shortened V by 0 bases and J by 4 bases, and 2 bases separated the two germline ends. This CDR3 has 12 residues. DNA for the CDR3: TGTGCCAGCAGCTTGGGCGGAAACACCATATATTTT. Translation gives CASSLGGNTIYF.

This clone has only one observation. The chain carries TRBV5-1 and TRBJ1-4, with 8 bases that match TRBD1. Germline V CDR1 and CDR2: SGHRS, YFSETQ. With V trimmed by 4 bases and J by 8 bases, 13 bases remained unmatched. The CDR3 length is 16 residues. The CDR3 DNA reads TGCGCCAGCAGCGACCCCGGACAGGGCAGAAGCGAAAAACTGTTTTTT. It codes for CASSDPGQGRSEKLFF.

J is TRBJ2-1 and V is TRBV7-9, with TRBD1 matching 7 bases. Unmatched junction bases numbered 1, after V lost 4 bases and J lost 7 bases. CDR1 is SEHNR, CDR2 FQNEAQ, per germline (reference sequence). The CDR3 is 12 residues long. CDR3 protein: CASSSQGNEQFF. In DNA, the CDR3 is TGTGCCAGCAGCTCACAGGGGAATGAGCAGTTCTTC. The complete variable domain, with remaining parts taken from reference TRBV7-9 and TRBJ2-1, reads DTGVSQNPRHKITKRGQNVTFRCDPISEHNRLYWYRQTLGQGPEFLTYFQNEAQLEKSRLLSDRFSAERPKGSFSTLEIQRTEQGDSAMYLCASSSQGNEQFFGPGTRLTVL.

The gene calls are TRBV10-1 and TRBJ1-5; perhaps TRBD1 as D (6 bases). Trimming removed 6 bases at V and 9 bases at J, with 18 bases between. In germline, CDR1 is WNHNN, CDR2 SYGVQD (reference sequence). The CDR3 spans 14 residues. CDR3 residues: CASRPGHLEWPQHF. The CDR3 DNA reads TGCGCCAGCAGACCGGGACACCTGGAGTGGCCCCAGCATTTT.

The rearrangement links TRBV6-5 to TRBJ1-2; D is uncertain. The germline V gene encodes CDR1 MNHEY and CDR2 SVGAGI. The CDR3 runs 16 residues. Trimming shortened V by 2 bases and J by 1 base, and 14 bases separated the two germline ends. The DNA of the CDR3 is TGTGCCAGCAGTTACGGCTCTAGATTAATTAACTATGGCTACACCTTC. Translation gives CASSYGSRLINYGYTF.

The V call is TRBV9, the J call TRBJ2-5; no reliable D call. The ends were cut back, 3 bases at V and 1 base at J, with 13 bases in the middle. Germline V gene data show CDR1 as SGDLS and CDR2 as YYNGEE. The CDR3 has 15 residues. This chain's CDR3 is CASSDRPKSQETQYF. In nucleotides, the CDR3 is TGTGCCAGCAGCGACCGCCCGAAATCCCAAGAGACCCAGTACTTC.

The V gene is TRBV30, the J gene TRBJ1-5; D gene uncertain. The germline V and J ends were trimmed by 0 bases and 9 bases, with 12 bases remaining between them. The CDR3 runs 13 residues. The germline CDR1 and CDR2 sequences are GTSNPN and SVGIG (reference sequence). As DNA, the CDR3 is TGTGCCTGGAGTGTAACAGCCGCTGCGCCCCAGCATTTT. Protein product: CAWSVTAAAPQHF.

This clone showed up just a few times. The chain joins TRBV29-1 to TRBJ1-2; tentative D call: TRBD1 (5 bases). CDR3 length: 12 amino acids. Per germline, CDR1 SQVTM and CDR2 ANQGSEA. Trimming took 7 bases from V and 8 from J, leaving 17 bases between them. The CDR3 DNA follows: TGCAGCGCCCAGTCTGGGGGAAGGGGCTACACCTTC. Encoded protein: CSAQSGGRGYTF.

The gene calls are TRBV18 and TRBJ1-1; TRBD1 agrees at 8 bases. V was pared by 0 bases and J by 0 bases, with 3 bases of the junction left unmatched. CDR1 KGHSH and CDR2 LQKENI come from the germline V gene. This CDR3 is built from 16 residues. The CDR3 sequence: CASSPPWDRLNTEAFF. The CDR3 nucleotides are TGTGCCAGCTCACCACCGTGGGACAGGTTGAACACTGAAGCTTTCTTT.

The CDR3 nucleotides read TGTGCCAGCAGCTTAGGGCAGGTCACTGAAGCTTTCTTT. Amino acid sequence: CASSLGQVTEAFF. The genes are TRBV7-6 and TRBJ1-1; no firm D call. V shed 1 base and J shed 4 bases, with 7 bases lying between them. Germline CDR1 reads SGHVS; CDR2 reads FNYEAQ. This CDR3 has 13 amino acids.

The chain recombines TRBV6-1 with TRBJ2-5; a possible D gene is TRBD1 (5 bases). The ends were cut back, 4 bases at V and 1 base at J, with 7 bases in the middle. The CDR3 has 13 amino acids. Germline loops: CDR1 MNHNS, CDR2 SASEGT. The CDR3 region is CASSAGFQETQYF. The DNA of the CDR3 is TGTGCCAGCAGTGCAGGGTTCCAAGAGACCCAGTACTTC.

This CDR3 is CASSLPGQGHYEQYF. The CDR3, as DNA: TGTGCCAGCAGCTTGCCGGGACAGGGGCACTACGAGCAGTACTTC. The chain joins TRBV11-3 to TRBJ2-7; 10 bases match TRBD1. V was clipped by 3 bases and J by 3 bases; unmatched bases: 5. CDR1 and CDR2 from the germline V gene are SGHNT and YENEEA. The CDR3 runs to 15 residues.

This chain uses TRBV6-6 with TRBJ1-3; tentatively, D is TRBD1 (6 bases). The CDR3 extends over 15 amino acids. Trimming removed 6 bases from V and 3 bases from J, with 15 bases in between. CDR1 MNHNY and CDR2 SVGAGI come from the germline V gene (reference sequence). DNA for the CDR3: TGTGCCAGCAGAAAAGGGGGAAAGCTTGGAAACACCATATATTTT. Amino acid sequence: CASRKGGKLGNTIYF.

This sequence joins TRBV18 and TRBJ1-1; tentatively, D is TRBD1 (5 bases). CDR3 length: 15 amino acids. Trimming took off 6 bases at V and 1 base at J, with 15 bases between the two ends. The V gene's germline CDR1 is KGHSH and CDR2 LQKENI. CDR3 sequence: CASSPLATGNTEAFF. The CDR3 DNA sequence: TGTGCCAGCTCCCCCTTGGCAACAGGGAACACTGAAGCTTTCTTT.

The J gene is TRBJ2-7, the V gene TRBV9, with 12 bases that match TRBD1. This CDR3 has 16 residues. Germline values: CDR1 SGDLS, CDR2 YYNGEE. The ends lost 0 bases at V and 5 bases at J; junction bases unmatched: 6. The CDR3 coding sequence is TGTGCCAGCAGCGTAGGGCTGGGACAGGGGGCCCACGAGCAGTACTTC. Translated, it gives CASSVGLGQGAHEQYF.

The J gene is TRBJ1-1, the V gene TRBV25-1; D is unresolved. V was trimmed by 7 bases and J by 7 bases, leaving 16 bases between them. Germline loops: CDR1 MGHDK, CDR2 SYGVNS. The CDR3 extends over 13 amino acids. This chain's CDR3 is CASTERASGEAFF. The DNA of the CDR3 is TGTGCCAGCACCGAAAGGGCGTCGGGTGAAGCTTTCTTT.